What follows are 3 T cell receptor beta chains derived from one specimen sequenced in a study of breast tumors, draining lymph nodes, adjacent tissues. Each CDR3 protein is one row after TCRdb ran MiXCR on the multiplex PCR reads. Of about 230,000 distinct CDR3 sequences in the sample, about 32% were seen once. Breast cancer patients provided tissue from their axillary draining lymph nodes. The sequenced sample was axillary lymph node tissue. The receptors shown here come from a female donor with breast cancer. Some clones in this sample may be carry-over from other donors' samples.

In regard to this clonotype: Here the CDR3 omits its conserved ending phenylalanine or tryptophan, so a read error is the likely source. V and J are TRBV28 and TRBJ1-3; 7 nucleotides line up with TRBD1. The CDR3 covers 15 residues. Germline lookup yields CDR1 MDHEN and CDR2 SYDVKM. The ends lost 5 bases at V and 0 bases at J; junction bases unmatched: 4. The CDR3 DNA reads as TGTGCCAGCAGTAGCCGGGACAGCTCTGGAAACACCATATATCTT. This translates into CASSSRDSSGNTIYL.

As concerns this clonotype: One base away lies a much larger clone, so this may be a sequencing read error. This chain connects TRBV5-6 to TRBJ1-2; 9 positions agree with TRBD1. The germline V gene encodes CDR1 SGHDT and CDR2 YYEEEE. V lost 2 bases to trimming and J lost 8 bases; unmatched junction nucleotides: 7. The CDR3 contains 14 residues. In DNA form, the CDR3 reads TGTGCCAGCAGCTTACAGGGGGCAAGGTACGGCTACACCTTC. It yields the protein CASSLQGARYGYTF.

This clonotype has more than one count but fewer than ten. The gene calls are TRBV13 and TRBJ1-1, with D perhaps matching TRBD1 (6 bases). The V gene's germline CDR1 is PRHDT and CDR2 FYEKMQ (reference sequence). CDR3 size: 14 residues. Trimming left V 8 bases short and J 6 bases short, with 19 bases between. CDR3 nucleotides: TGTGCCAGCGGGCATCGGACAGATGAACCTGAAGCTTTCTTT. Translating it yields CASGHRTDEPEAFF.